This entry describes one T cell receptor beta chain. The source of the sample is a study of blood T cell repertoires in COVID-19. The CDR3 is 15 residues long. V was clipped by 3 bases and J by 8 bases; unmatched bases: 12. Per the germline V gene, CDR1 is MRHNA and CDR2 is SNTAGT. TCRdb's table, derived via immunoSEQ multiplex PCR, lists solely in-frame clones and lacks some. Among approximately 56,000 clones, about 83% were seen once, and the ten largest hold 6.9%. The genes are TRBV6-4 and TRBJ1-2; 7 nucleotides align to TRBD1. Sequencing was performed on peripheral blood. The sequence was obtained from a man between 65 and 85 years old with active COVID-19. In nucleotides, the CDR3 is TGTGCCAGCAGTGAGACGGGACAGAGCTATGGCGGCTACACCTTC. Its translation: CASSETGQSYGGYTF.